This paragraph reports one T cell receptor beta chain. The antigen is not known. The treatment here: oral pan-JAK inhibitor, 5-10 mg twice daily. The data stem from a study of CD8+ T cells in alopecia areata. The study's findings and limits: Researchers report lesional scalp, most notably alopecia totalis/universalis, outstripped normal scalp in clonality.

Extraction of RNA preceded its reverse transcription into cDNA, which served as the sequencing template. Clones were sequenced by immunoSEQ multiplex PCR, and TCRdb holds only the in-frame ones, with some missing. The sample includes 200,000 to 250,000 clones, 30% to 40% of them seen just once. This CDR3 has 12 amino acids. The germline CDR1 and CDR2 sequences are GTSNPN and SVGIG (reference sequence). V was trimmed by 8 bases and J by 5 bases, leaving 15 bases between them. The chain links TRBV30 to TRBJ1-2; D not certain. The sequence came from a human donor with alopecia areata. The starting material was CD4+ T cells sorted from blood, obtained between weeks 30 and 35, from a patient treated with tofacitinib. CDR3: CARRHGEYGYTF. CDR3 nucleotide sequence: TGTGCCAGAAGACACGGAGAATATGGCTACACCTTC.